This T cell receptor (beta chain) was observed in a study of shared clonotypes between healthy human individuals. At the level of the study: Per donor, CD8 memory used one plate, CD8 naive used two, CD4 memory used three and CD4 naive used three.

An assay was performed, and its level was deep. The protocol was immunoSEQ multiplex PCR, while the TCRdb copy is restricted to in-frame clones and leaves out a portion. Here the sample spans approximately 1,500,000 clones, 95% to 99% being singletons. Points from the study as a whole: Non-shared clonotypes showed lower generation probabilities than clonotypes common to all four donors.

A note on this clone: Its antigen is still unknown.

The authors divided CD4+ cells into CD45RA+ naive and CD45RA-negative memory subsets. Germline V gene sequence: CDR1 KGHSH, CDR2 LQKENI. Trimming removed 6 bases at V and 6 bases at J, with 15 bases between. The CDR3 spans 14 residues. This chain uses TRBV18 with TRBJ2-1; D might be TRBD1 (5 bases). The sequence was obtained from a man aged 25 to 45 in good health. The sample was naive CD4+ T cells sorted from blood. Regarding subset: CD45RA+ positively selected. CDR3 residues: CASSSSGLGNEQFF. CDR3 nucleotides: TGTGCCAGCTCCTCATCAGGGTTAGGCAATGAGCAGTTCTTC.